This TCR beta chain was found in a study of OX40 agonist ivuxolimab in advanced cancers. The repertoire was sequenced with immunoSEQ multiplex PCR; TCRdb's copy has only in-frame clones and lacks some. The sample lists 30,000 to 45,000 clones, about 81% occurring once. Germline V gene data show CDR1 as LNHDA and CDR2 as SQIVND (reference sequence). V was trimmed by 6 bases and J by 3 bases, leaving 12 bases between them. The CDR3 is 14 residues long. The material was CD4+ or CD8+ T cells sorted from blood, obtained in a trial of the OX40 agonist ivuxolimab. The chain combines TRBV19 with TRBJ1-5; possibly TRBD1 for D (6 bases). The source is an adult with an advanced solid tumor such as melanoma, head and neck, liver or kidney cancer. In DNA, the CDR3 is TGTGCCAGTAGGGACAGATACTACAATCAGCCCCAGCATTTT. Translation: CASRDRYYNQPQHF.